The entry that follows covers one T cell receptor (beta chain) sequence. Its antigen is unknown. This entry is derived from a study of cytomegalovirus exposure and HLA in healthy donors. For the study at large: Unique TCR beta sequences numbering approximately 120 million came from 150 million to 200 million T cells in an earlier analysis.

Germline CDR1 MNHNS, CDR2 SASEGT. V dropped 6 bases and J dropped 0 bases, with 9 bases sitting between them. The CDR3 length is 14 residues. Points from the study as a whole: The authors later linked a missense DCLRE1C variant to TCR beta V- and J-gene trimming. In all likelihood, a cluster of highly shared sequence variants was a sequencing artifact. Previous analysis showed most TCR beta V segments were productive about 90% or about 30% of the time.

The PCR contained 60 Vbeta and 13 Jbeta primers. The assay was immunoSEQ multiplex PCR, and TCRdb's table has in-frame clones only and misses some. This table has 120,000 or so clones, 70% to 80% appearing once. The TCR was taken from a woman between 40 and 50 years old in good health and CMV-seropositive. The rearrangement joins TRBV6-1 to TRBJ1-3; D unresolved. The material sequenced was PBMCs. CDR3 coding DNA: TGTGCCAGCAGCTCTGGCGGCTCTGGAAACACCATATATTTT. This translates into CASSSGGSGNTIYF.